This T cell receptor (beta chain) was sequenced during a study of Ad26.COV2.S vaccination and SARS-CoV-2 variants. Study at large: Dosing was one shot or two shots 56 days apart.

Germline V CDR1 and CDR2: SGHRS, YFSETQ. The CDR3 sequence is 12 residues long. V lost 0 bases, J lost 4 bases, and 4 bases lay in between. A word on this clone: The target antigen is unknown.

Measured with immunoSEQ multiplex PCR; TCRdb has only the in-frame clones, and not every one. Seen here are some 450,000 clones, 90% observed once, and the top ten hold about 4.5%. Study conclusions and caveats: The authors reported substantial breadth in spike-specific CD8+ and CD4+ T cell responses after vaccination.

The treatment was: over 15 received Ad26.COV2.S at low or high dose, single or two shots; a few received placebo; per-sample allocation not given. Sampling happened 63 days after the first vaccine or placebo injection. A Boston donor was an adult aged 18-55 years. The origin of this receptor is a person aged 18-60 years who received the Ad26.COV2.S COVID-19 vaccine or a placebo. Sequenced material: peripheral blood, taken in a trial of Ad26.COV2.S vaccine versus placebo. The V gene is TRBV5-1, the J gene TRBJ1-1; D is unresolved. CDR3 loop: CASSLVATEAFF. Written as DNA, the CDR3 is TGCGCCAGCAGCTTGGTCGCCACTGAAGCTTTCTTT.